This T cell receptor (beta chain) comes out of a study of T cell responses to AZD1222 COVID-19 vaccine. Findings and limits, study-wide: Recipients of two AZD1222 doses showed rising Spike-specific TCR breadth and depth.

This CDR3 comprises 16 residues. Germline CDR1 reads LGHNA; CDR2 reads YSLEER. V lost 0 bases, J lost 1 base, and 4 bases stayed unmatched. About this clone itself: Its antigen remains unknown.

Method: immunoSEQ multiplex PCR; TCRdb's copy keeps in-frame clones and lacks some. The table records approximately 110,000 clones, roughly 88% of them present only once. V and J are TRBV4-3 and TRBJ1-1, with 8 bases fitting TRBD1. The sample in question was peripheral blood, obtained on day 0 of AZD1222 vaccination. The TCR was taken from an adult in good health. The CDR3 DNA reads as TGCGCCAGCAGCCAAGAGATCGGGACAGGGAACACTGAAGCTTTCTTT. Its translation is CASSQEIGTGNTEAFF.